The 13 T cell receptor beta chains given below trace back to one sample, sequenced in a study of blood T cells in healthy people across ages. Sample-barcoded 5' priming and a J-beta primer mix drove a second PCR of roughly 7 to 11 cycles. MiXCR, applied by TCRdb to the 5' RACE reads, yields one record per CDR3 protein. The sample holds some 1.1 million distinct CDR3 sequences, 30% to 40% seen once. Material for sequencing was blood. The source of these receptors is a man aged 18-30 years in good health.

As concerns this clonotype: Just one base apart from a much larger clone, this may be a read error. The chain combines TRBV7-9 with TRBJ2-4; 7 bases are a match to TRBD2. The DNA end lines up better with TRBJ2-7; the J call may be wrong. The CDR3 runs 17 residues. The germline V gene encodes CDR1 SEHNR and CDR2 FQNEAQ (reference sequence). The DNA for the CDR3 is TGTGCCAGCAGCTTTTTGGCGGGGCCTGGACTAGGCTACGAGCAGTACTTC. Translation: CASSFLAGPGLGYEQYF.

In this sample, this clonotype turned up many times. The chain employs TRBV20-1 and TRBJ2-1; no reliable D call. The CDR3 runs 10 residues. Trimming removed 2 bases from V and 7 bases from J, with 3 bases in between. Germline V gene lookup returns CDR1 DFQATT and CDR2 SNEGSKA (reference sequence). CDR3 region: CSARTNEQFF. CDR3 bases: TGCAGTGCTAGAACGAATGAGCAGTTCTTC.

The chain employs TRBV6-1 and TRBJ1-1; no reliable D call. In germline, CDR1 is MNHNS, CDR2 SASEGT. V lost 1 base to trimming and J lost 3 bases, with 12 bases between them. The length of the CDR3 is 15 residues. CDR3 protein: CASSEGRGPDTEAFF. In nucleotides, the CDR3 is TGTGCCAGCAGTGAAGGTCGGGGTCCTGACACTGAAGCTTTCTTT.

The J gene is TRBJ1-2, the V gene TRBV4-1, with 7 bases aligning to TRBD1. The CDR3 extends over 16 amino acids. Germline V gene data show CDR1 as MGHRA and CDR2 as YSYEKL. With V trimmed by 3 bases and J by 5 bases, 12 bases remained unmatched. Written as DNA, the CDR3 is TGCGCCAGCAGCCATAATCGCCCGGGACAGTCATATGGCTACACCTTC. It codes for CASSHNRPGQSYGYTF.

This clonotype was counted many times. This rearrangement joins TRBV5-5 to TRBJ1-5; TRBD1 is a possible D gene (6 bases). V lost 4 bases, J lost 1 base, and 9 bases lay in between. The CDR3 is 14 amino acids. In germline, CDR1 is SGHKS, CDR2 YYEKEE (reference sequence). The CDR3 coding sequence is TGTGCCAGCAGCGTGGGACACAGCAATCAGCCCCAGCATTTT. It translates to CASSVGHSNQPQHF.

The rearrangement uses TRBV12-3 or TRBV12-4 and TRBJ2-7; D is unresolved. This CDR3 comprises 13 residues. V lost 6 bases and J 7 bases, leaving 16 bases between the germline ends. The DNA for the CDR3 is TGTGCCAGCAGAACAGATCTGGTTAATGAGCAGTACTTC. Translating gives CASRTDLVNEQYF.

The sample holds a few counts of this clonotype. The V call is TRBV7-8, the J call TRBJ2-3; maybe TRBD1 (6 bases). The CDR3 length is 22 residues. The V gene's germline CDR1 is SGHVS and CDR2 FQNEAQ. V lost 5 bases to trimming and J lost 0 bases, with 33 bases between them. CDR3 nucleotides: TGTGCCAGCAGCACCCGTACAGGGCGCATCCCGTTCCTACCCCATAGCACAGATACGCAGTATTTT. This codes for CASSTRTGRIPFLPHSTDTQYF.

This chain uses TRBV4-1 with TRBJ2-3; D is unresolved. The germline V and J ends were trimmed by 8 bases and 4 bases, with 13 bases remaining between them. CDR3 length: 13 amino acids. The V gene's germline CDR1 is MGHRA and CDR2 YSYEKL. DNA of the CDR3: TGCGCCAGCGCATATCTAGGGTCAGATACGCAGTATTTT. Its protein is CASAYLGSDTQYF.

The rearrangement joins TRBV7-2 to TRBJ2-3; 8 bases align to TRBD2. The germline CDR1 and CDR2 sequences are SGHTA and FQGNSA. CDR3 size: 15 residues. V shed 7 bases, J shed 4 bases, and the junction held 10 bases outside the gene matches. CDR3 sequence (DNA): TGTGCCAGCAACCTACTCGGAGCGGGAGCAGATACGCAGTATTTT. Protein sequence: CASNLLGAGADTQYF.

With respect to this clonotype: A read error is possible here, since a much larger clone lies one base away. The chain is built from TRBV6-6 and TRBJ2-3; the D gene is possibly TRBD1 (5 bases). Germline V gene sequence: CDR1 MNHNY, CDR2 SVGAGI (reference sequence). The CDR3 length is 14 residues. The CDR3 is CACSDNAGTDTQYF. The CDR3 DNA follows: TGTGCCTGCAGTGACAACGCAGGGACAGATACGCAGTATTTT.

This clonotype turned up a few times. V and J are TRBV12-3 or TRBV12-4 and TRBJ1-5; no definite D call. The CDR3 consists of 13 residues. The V and J ends lost 6 bases and 6 bases respectively, with 12 bases between them. CDR3 coding DNA: TGTGCCAGCAGGAAGGGAAGTTTTCAGCCCCAGCATTTT. It specifies CASRKGSFQPQHF.

This clonotype was detected a few times. The chain couples TRBV6-5 to TRBJ2-1; no definite D call. The CDR3 has 12 amino acids. Germline CDR1 is MNHEY and CDR2 is SVGAGI. The V end was cut by 6 bases, the J end by 10 bases, with 13 bases between. The CDR3 protein is CASRRTSGEQFF. The CDR3 DNA follows: TGTGCCAGCAGGCGGACGTCGGGCGAGCAGTTCTTC.

There are a few counts of this clonotype. The J gene is TRBJ1-6, the V gene TRBV12-3 or TRBV12-4, with D possibly TRBD1 on 5 matching bases. With 4 bases removed from V and 0 bases from J, the gap between germline ends came to 10 bases. CDR3 size: 16 residues. In DNA form, the CDR3 reads TGTGCCAGCAGTTACGGGGGGAGCTCCTATAATTCACCCCTCCACTTT. Translating it yields CASSYGGSSYNSPLHF.